A single sample gave rise to the 32 T cell receptor beta chains below, sequenced in a study of blood T cell repertoires in COVID-19. Using immunoSEQ multiplex PCR, the repertoire was profiled, and TCRdb retains in-frame clones only, with some absent. This sample has around 40,000 clones, with around 79% found just once. The sequenced sample was peripheral blood. The receptors derive from a woman at least 80 years old with acute or convalescent COVID-19.

This clone was seen just once. This chain connects TRBV3-1 (or the pseudogene TRBV3-2) to TRBJ1-5, with 10 bases matching TRBD1. Unmatched junction bases numbered 5, after V lost 3 bases and J lost 6 bases. The CDR3 loop spans 15 amino acids. Germline V gene data show CDR1 as LGHDT and CDR2 as YNNKEL (reference sequence). CDR3: CASSQAGQGVQPQHF. The CDR3 DNA reads TGTGCCAGCAGCCAGGCAGGACAGGGGGTTCAGCCCCAGCATTTT.

The chain uses TRBV29-1 and TRBJ1-2; TRBD1 might be the D (6 bases). From germline, CDR1 is SQVTM and CDR2 ANQGSEA. Trimming took off 4 bases at V and 6 bases at J, with 12 bases between the two ends. There are 12 residues in the CDR3. The CDR3 sequence is CSVVGRGHGYTF. Here the CDR3 DNA reads TGCAGCGTTGTGGGCAGGGGTCATGGCTACACCTTC.

There are a few counts of this clone. The chain employs TRBV7-9 and TRBJ2-7, with TRBD1 matching over 9 bases. V trimming: 5 bases; J trimming: 5 bases; junction bases outside the gene matches: 4. This CDR3 contains 13 residues. Germline V lookup: CDR1 SEHNR, CDR2 FQNEAQ (reference sequence). The CDR3 DNA reads TGTGCCAGCAGCGTGGGACAGGGTAACGAGCAGTACTTC. Protein: CASSVGQGNEQYF.

The CDR3 nucleotides are TGTGCCAGTAGTATATCAGGGGCCCATGGGGTCCTGCCCCAGCATTTT. It is translated as CASSISGAHGVLPQHF. The chain recombines TRBV19 with TRBJ1-5, with D maybe TRBD1 (6 bases). The germline V gene encodes CDR1 LNHDA and CDR2 SQIVND (reference sequence). This CDR3 has 16 amino acids. Trimming removed 2 bases at V and 9 bases at J, with 20 bases between.

The chain couples TRBV2 to TRBJ2-5; maybe TRBD2 (6 bases). The CDR3 length is 16 residues. V lost 4 bases, J lost 4 bases, and 19 bases lay in between. CDR1 is SNHLY and CDR2 is FYNNEI in the germline V gene. CDR3 coding DNA: TGTGCCAGCAGTGTCTCGTCTGCGGGGTTGGGAGAGACCCAGTACTTC. Protein: CASSVSSAGLGETQYF.

The chain has TRBV27 and TRBJ2-1, with 11 bases that match TRBD2. The CDR3 runs 15 residues. CDR1 is MNHEY, CDR2 SMNVEV, per germline (reference sequence). V was pared by 8 bases and J by 5 bases, with 8 bases of the junction left unmatched. The CDR3, as DNA: TGTGCCAGCCACACCCGACTAGCGGGGAACAATGAGCAGTTCTTC. This sequence encodes CASHTRLAGNNEQFF.

The rearrangement joins TRBV10-2 to TRBJ2-1, with a tentative D call TRBD2 (6 bases). The CDR3 is made up of 16 amino acids. V was clipped by 6 bases and J by 4 bases, with 19 bases between them. Germline V gives CDR1 WSHSY, CDR2 SAAADI. The CDR3 nucleotides are TGCGCCAGCAGCCCTGGGAGGCTAGCGAATTACAATGAGCAGTTCTTC. It yields the protein CASSPGRLANYNEQFF.

V and J are TRBV4-1 and TRBJ2-5; TRBD2 is a possible D gene (6 bases). The germline V gene has CDR1 MGHRA and CDR2 YSYEKL. The CDR3 has 15 residues. V lost 4 bases and J lost 2, with 14 bases in between. The CDR3 DNA follows: TGCGCCAGCAGCCGCCTACCGGGAGAACAAGAGACCCAGTACTTC. This sequence encodes CASSRLPGEQETQYF.

This chain links TRBV6-5 with TRBJ1-1, with TRBD1 matching over 11 bases. After removal of 4 bases from V and 5 bases from J, the junction contained 6 bases not matched to a gene. Germline CDR1 is MNHEY and CDR2 is SVGAGI. CDR3 length equals 15 residues. This CDR3 is CASSSIRDRGTEAFF. The CDR3 bases are TGTGCCAGCAGTTCGATCCGGGACAGGGGGACTGAAGCTTTCTTT.

The V and J genes are TRBV12-3 or TRBV12-4 and TRBJ1-2; TRBD1 matches 8 bases. This CDR3 region has 13 residues. With V trimmed by 2 bases and J by 8 bases, 4 bases remained unmatched. CDR3 in amino acids: CASSLQGARGYTF. The CDR3 coding sequence is TGTGCCAGCAGTTTACAGGGGGCGCGCGGCTACACCTTC.

This rearrangement joins TRBV5-8 to TRBJ1-4, with D perhaps TRBD1 (6 bases). The length of the CDR3 is 15 residues. CDR1 is SGHTS, CDR2 YDEGEE, per germline. V gave up 3 bases and J gave up 2 bases, with 11 bases separating them. The CDR3 here is CASSSQGHTNEKLFF. In DNA, the CDR3 is TGTGCCAGCAGCTCCCAGGGGCACACTAATGAAAAACTGTTTTTT.

This clone has just a few counts. The J gene is TRBJ1-1, the V gene TRBV2; 8 bases match TRBD1. The V gene end was trimmed by 7 bases and the J gene end by 3 bases; junction bases not matched to a gene: 4. Germline CDR1 reads SNHLY; CDR2 reads FYNNEI. CDR3 size: 13 residues. CDR3 in DNA: TGTGCCAGCACGACAGGGGAGGACACTGAAGCTTTCTTT. This gives the protein CASTTGEDTEAFF.

The J gene is TRBJ1-1, the V gene TRBV5-8; D might be TRBD1 (6 bases). This CDR3 is built from 13 residues. With 0 bases removed from V and 5 bases from J, the gap between germline ends came to 8 bases. The V gene's germline CDR1 is SGHTS and CDR2 YDEGEE. The chain's CDR3 is CASSLEGGTEAFF. Here the CDR3 DNA reads TGTGCCAGCAGCTTGGAAGGGGGAACTGAAGCTTTCTTT.

V and J are TRBV2 and TRBJ1-6, with D perhaps TRBD1 (6 bases). CDR3 size: 16 residues. The germline V gene has CDR1 SNHLY and CDR2 FYNNEI. With 6 bases removed from V and 3 bases from J, the gap between germline ends came to 15 bases. In DNA form, the CDR3 reads TGTGCCAGCAGAGCGGACAGTGGTGTCTATAATTCACCCCTCCACTTT. Translation: CASRADSGVYNSPLHF.

The chain employs TRBV6-5 and TRBJ1-1; perhaps TRBD1 as D (5 bases). Trimming stripped 9 bases from V and 8 bases from J, with 22 bases between. This CDR3 is 14 amino acids long. Germline V gene lookup returns CDR1 MNHEY and CDR2 SVGAGI. As DNA, the CDR3 is TGTGCCAGTAAAGATAACAGGTATACTGACGAAGCTTTCTTT. Amino acid sequence: CASKDNRYTDEAFF.

The gene calls are TRBV10-3 and TRBJ1-3; TRBD1 is a possible D gene (6 bases). CDR3 size: 13 residues. The germline V gene encodes CDR1 ENHRY and CDR2 SYGVKD. V lost 6 bases, J lost 3 bases, and 9 bases lay in between. The CDR3 nucleotides read TGTGCCATCAGGCAGGGGTTTGGAAACACCATATATTTT. As protein: CAIRQGFGNTIYF.

The CDR3 DNA reads as TGTGCCAGCAGCTCTGGGCAGGTCCTCGGGGGCGAGCAGTACTTC. The encoded protein is CASSSGQVLGGEQYF. V and J are TRBV5-6 and TRBJ2-7; D is perhaps TRBD2 (6 bases). Trimming took off 3 bases at V and 6 bases at J, with 19 bases between the two ends. The CDR3 runs 15 residues. Germline V gene sequence: CDR1 SGHDT, CDR2 YYEEEE.

This clone showed up just once. The chain recombines TRBV18 with TRBJ2-7; 8 bases map to TRBD2. V dropped 3 bases and J dropped 5; count of bases not matched to a gene: 9. The CDR3 is 15 amino acids. Germline V CDR1 and CDR2: KGHSH, LQKENI. The CDR3 loop reads CASSPLTSVIDEQYF. The CDR3 nucleotides are TGTGCCAGCTCACCCCTGACTAGCGTAATCGACGAGCAGTACTTC.

This rearrangement joins TRBV5-4 to TRBJ2-7; 7 bases are a match to TRBD2. This CDR3 comprises 13 residues. Germline-derived CDR1 and CDR2 are SGHNT and YYREEE (reference sequence). The junction had 5 bases not matched to a gene; V was cut back by 2 bases and J by 6 bases. The CDR3 loop is CASSFGLDSEQYF. CDR3 DNA sequence: TGTGCCAGCAGCTTCGGACTAGACTCCGAGCAGTACTTC.

V gene TRBV20-1 combines with J gene TRBJ2-3; D may be TRBD2 (6 bases). This CDR3 spans 15 amino acids. V was trimmed by 3 bases and J by 2 bases, leaving 15 bases between them. CDR1 DFQATT and CDR2 SNEGSKA come from the germline V gene (reference sequence). CDR3 residues: CSASPNSGFTDTQYF. CDR3 DNA sequence: TGCAGTGCTAGTCCCAATAGCGGATTCACAGATACGCAGTATTTT.

The chain has TRBV7-9 and TRBJ1-2; 7 nucleotides line up with TRBD1. CDR3 length: 14 residues. V shed 1 base, J shed 4 bases, and the junction held 3 bases outside the gene matches. The germline V gene encodes CDR1 SEHNR and CDR2 FQNEAQ (reference sequence). The CDR3 DNA reads as TGTGCCAGCAGCTTAGTCAAGGGGGCCTATGGCTACACCTTC. Protein sequence: CASSLVKGAYGYTF.

The chain uses TRBV7-9 and TRBJ2-1; 13 bases match TRBD2. V was clipped by 5 bases and J by 8 bases; unmatched bases: 6. There are 15 residues in the CDR3. Germline lookup yields CDR1 SEHNR and CDR2 FQNEAQ (reference sequence). CDR3 nucleotide sequence: TGTGCCAGCAGCCTGGGGACTAGCGGGGTCCATGAGCAGTTCTTC. It yields the protein CASSLGTSGVHEQFF.

The chain carries TRBV15 and TRBJ2-1, with 7 positions matching TRBD2. Germline V gene sequence: CDR1 LNHNV, CDR2 YYDKDF (reference sequence). CDR3 length: 20 amino acids. Trimming removed 0 bases from V and 6 bases from J; junction bases left unmatched: 20. The CDR3, as DNA: TGTGCCACCAGCAGAGATAGCATTGGGACCACCAATTTAGCGGGCAATGAGCAGTTCTTC. Encoded protein: CATSRDSIGTTNLAGNEQFF.

The chain links TRBV24-1 to TRBJ2-1; 7 nucleotides agree with TRBD2. CDR1 and CDR2 (germline): KGHDR, SFDVKD. J gave up 10 bases and V 3 bases, and 8 bases lay outside the gene matches. This CDR3 comprises 14 residues. The DNA for the CDR3 is TGTGCCACCAGTGATCCACGGCCGGGAGGCGAGCAGTTCTTC. Translating gives CATSDPRPGGEQFF.

The chain carries TRBV30 and TRBJ2-7; possible D gene TRBD1, 6 bases. V shed 0 bases and J shed 4 bases, with 10 bases lying between them. The germline V gene encodes CDR1 GTSNPN and CDR2 SVGIG (reference sequence). The CDR3 loop spans 13 amino acids. Written as DNA, the CDR3 is TGTGCCTGGAGTGTGACAGGATTGTACGAGCAGTACTTC. This gives the protein CAWSVTGLYEQYF.

The chain combines TRBV7-9 with TRBJ1-5, with TRBD1 identical over 7 bases. Germline trimming cut 0 bases from V and 6 bases from J; bases unmatched to any gene: 2. In germline, CDR1 is SEHNR, CDR2 FQNEAQ (reference sequence). The CDR3 loop spans 14 amino acids. CDR3 residues: CASSLAGGGQPQHF. CDR3 nucleotide sequence: TGTGCCAGCAGCTTAGCAGGGGGCGGTCAGCCCCAGCATTTT. Full variable domain (missing parts from reference TRBV7-9 and TRBJ1-5): DTGVSQNPRHKITKRGQNVTFRCDPISEHNRLYWYRQTLGQGPEFLTYFQNEAQLEKSRLLSDRFSAERPKGSFSTLEIQRTEQGDSAMYLCASSLAGGGQPQHFGDGTRLSIL.

V is TRBV6-5 and J is TRBJ1-2, with 7 bases aligning to TRBD1. In germline, CDR1 is MNHEY, CDR2 SVGAGI. Trimming removed 0 bases from V and 4 bases from J; junction bases left unmatched: 8. CDR3 length equals 16 residues. The CDR3 here is CASSYSSGQTFYGYTF. The CDR3 nucleotides are TGTGCCAGCAGTTACTCCTCGGGACAGACTTTCTATGGCTACACCTTC.

The chain combines TRBV9 with TRBJ1-1; D gene ambiguous. V shed 0 bases and J shed 9 bases, with 12 bases lying between them. CDR1 and CDR2 from the germline V gene are SGDLS and YYNGEE. This CDR3 has 13 amino acids. The CDR3 sequence: CASSVVEEGQAFF. The CDR3 coding sequence is TGTGCCAGCAGCGTAGTGGAGGAAGGCCAAGCTTTCTTT.

The rearrangement links TRBV3-1 (or the pseudogene TRBV3-2) to TRBJ1-2; 8 bases are shared with TRBD1. V dropped 2 bases and J dropped 6; count of bases not matched to a gene: 5. Germline CDR1 LGHDT, CDR2 YNNKEL (reference sequence). The CDR3 runs to 14 residues. CDR3 DNA: TGTGCCAGCAGCCAAACAGGGGGGAGGGATGGCTACACCTTC. It yields the protein CASSQTGGRDGYTF.

This sequence joins TRBV6-7 and TRBJ1-5; perhaps TRBD1 as D (6 bases). TRBV6-7 is identified as an open reading frame with a role that is uncertain. The germline V and J ends were trimmed by 8 bases and 2 bases, with 16 bases remaining between them. This CDR3 has 15 residues. This CDR3 is CASPTGIIGNQPQHF. The CDR3 DNA is TGTGCCAGCCCTACAGGGATCATAGGCAATCAGCCCCAGCATTTT.

The chain recombines TRBV27 with TRBJ2-7, with a tentative D call TRBD2 (5 bases). CDR1 MNHEY and CDR2 SMNVEV come from the germline V gene (reference sequence). This CDR3 comprises 14 residues. The V gene lost 0 bases and the J gene lost 1 base, with 7 bases spanning the gap. CDR3 loop: CASSLSRGSYEQYF. CDR3 in DNA: TGTGCCAGCAGTTTATCCCGGGGTTCCTACGAGCAGTACTTC.

The chain uses TRBV10-3 and TRBJ1-4, with 7 bases lining up with TRBD1. Looked up from germline, CDR1 is ENHRY and CDR2 is SYGVKD. CDR3 length equals 14 residues. V dropped 5 bases and J dropped 5; count of bases not matched to a gene: 5. CDR3 loop: CAISPRGENEKLFF. CDR3 coding DNA: TGTGCCATCAGTCCCAGGGGGGAGAATGAAAAACTGTTTTTT.